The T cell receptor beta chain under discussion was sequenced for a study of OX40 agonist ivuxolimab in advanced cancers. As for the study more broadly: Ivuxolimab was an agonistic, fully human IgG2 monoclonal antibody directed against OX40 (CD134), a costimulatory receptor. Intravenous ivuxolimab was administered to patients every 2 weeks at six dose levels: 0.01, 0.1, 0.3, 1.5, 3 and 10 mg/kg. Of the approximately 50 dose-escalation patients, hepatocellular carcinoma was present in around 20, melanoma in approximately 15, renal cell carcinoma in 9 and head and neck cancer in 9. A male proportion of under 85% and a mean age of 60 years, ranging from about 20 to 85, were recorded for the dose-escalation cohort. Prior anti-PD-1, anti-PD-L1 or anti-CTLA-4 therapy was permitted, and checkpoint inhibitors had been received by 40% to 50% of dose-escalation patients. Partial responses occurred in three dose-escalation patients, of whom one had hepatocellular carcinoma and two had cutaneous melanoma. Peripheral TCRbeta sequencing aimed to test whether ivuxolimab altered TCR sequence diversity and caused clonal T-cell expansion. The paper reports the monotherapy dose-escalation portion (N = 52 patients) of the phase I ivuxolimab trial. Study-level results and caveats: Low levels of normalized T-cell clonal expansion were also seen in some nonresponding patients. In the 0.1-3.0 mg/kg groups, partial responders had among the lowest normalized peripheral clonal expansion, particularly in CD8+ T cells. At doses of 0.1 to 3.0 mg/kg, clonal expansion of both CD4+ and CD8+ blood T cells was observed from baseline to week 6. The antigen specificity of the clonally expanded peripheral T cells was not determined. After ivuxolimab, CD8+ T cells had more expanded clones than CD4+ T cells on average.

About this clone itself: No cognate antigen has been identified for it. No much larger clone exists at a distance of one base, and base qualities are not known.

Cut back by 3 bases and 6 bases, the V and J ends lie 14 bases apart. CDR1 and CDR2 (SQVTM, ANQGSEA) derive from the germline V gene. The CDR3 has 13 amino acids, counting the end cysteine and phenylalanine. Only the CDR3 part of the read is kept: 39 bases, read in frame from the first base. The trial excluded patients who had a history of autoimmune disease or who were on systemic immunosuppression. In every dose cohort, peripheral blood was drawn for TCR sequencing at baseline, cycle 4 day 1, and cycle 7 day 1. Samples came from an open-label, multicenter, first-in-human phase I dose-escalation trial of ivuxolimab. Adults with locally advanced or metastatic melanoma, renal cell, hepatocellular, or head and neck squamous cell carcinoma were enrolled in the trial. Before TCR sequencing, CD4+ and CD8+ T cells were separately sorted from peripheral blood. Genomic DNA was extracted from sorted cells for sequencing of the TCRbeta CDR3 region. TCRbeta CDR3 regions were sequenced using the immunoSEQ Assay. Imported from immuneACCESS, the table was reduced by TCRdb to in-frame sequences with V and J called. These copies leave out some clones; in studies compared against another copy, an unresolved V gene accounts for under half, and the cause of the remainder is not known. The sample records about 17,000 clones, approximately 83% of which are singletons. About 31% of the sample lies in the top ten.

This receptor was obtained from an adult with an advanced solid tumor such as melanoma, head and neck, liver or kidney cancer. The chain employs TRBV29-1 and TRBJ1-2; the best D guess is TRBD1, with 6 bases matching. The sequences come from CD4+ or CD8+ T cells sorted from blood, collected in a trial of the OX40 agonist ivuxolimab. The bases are TGCAGCGTTGACACTTTCAGGGGAAATGGCTACACCTTC. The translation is CSVDTFRGNGYTF. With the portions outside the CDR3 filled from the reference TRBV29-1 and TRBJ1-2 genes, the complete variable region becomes SAVISQKPSRDICQRGTSLTIQCQVDSQVTMMFWYRQQPGQSLTLIATANQGSEATYESGFVIDKFPISRPNLTFSTLTVSNMSPEDSSIYLCSVDTFRGNGYTFGSGTRLTVV.